What follows describes a single TCR beta chain. The specificity of this receptor is unknown. Nothing much larger sits one base from this clone, and base qualities are not available. From cysteine to phenylalanine, the CDR3 is 13 amino acids long. Only the CDR3 portion is preserved as DNA: 39 bases, with reading frame beginning at the first base. CDR1 and CDR2 are drawn from the germline V gene: SGHTA, FQGNSA. V and J are truncated by 3 bases and 2 bases respectively, leaving an intervening sequence of 7 bases. The sample is drawn from a study of OX40 agonist ivuxolimab in advanced cancers. Concerning the study at large: Ivuxolimab was a fully human IgG2 agonistic monoclonal antibody targeting the costimulatory receptor OX40 (CD134). Intravenous ivuxolimab was administered to patients every 2 weeks at six dose levels: 0.01, 0.1, 0.3, 1.5, 3 and 10 mg/kg. Among the roughly 54 dose-escalation patients, some 20 had hepatocellular carcinoma, 15 or so melanoma, 9 renal cell carcinoma and 9 head and neck cancer. In the dose-escalation cohort, 65% to 90% of patients were male, and the mean age was approximately 60 years, with a range of 23 to 79. Patients were allowed to have had prior anti-PD-1, anti-PD-L1 or anti-CTLA-4 therapy, and 40% to 45% of the dose-escalation patients had been treated with checkpoint inhibitors. Partial responses occurred in three dose-escalation patients: two with cutaneous melanoma and one with hepatocellular carcinoma. The purpose of peripheral TCRbeta sequencing was to test whether ivuxolimab changed TCR sequence diversity and led to clonal T-cell expansion. The paper reports the monotherapy dose-escalation portion (N = 52 patients) of the phase I ivuxolimab trial. On the study overall, not on this receptor specifically: In partial responders in the 0.1-3.0 mg/kg groups, normalized peripheral clonal expansion was found to be among the lowest, especially among CD8+ T cells. After ivuxolimab, expanded clones were on average more numerous among CD8+ T cells than among CD4+ T cells. At doses of 0.1 to 3.0 mg/kg, clonal expansion of both CD4+ and CD8+ blood T cells was observed from baseline to week 6. Low levels of normalized T-cell clonal expansion were also shown by some nonresponding patients. The antigen specificity of the peripheral T cells that underwent clonal expansion was not determined.

The trial excluded patients who had a history of autoimmune disease or were on systemic immunosuppression. In every dose cohort, peripheral blood was drawn for TCR sequencing at baseline, cycle 4 day 1, and cycle 7 day 1. Samples were obtained from an open-label, multicenter, first-in-human phase I dose-escalation trial of ivuxolimab. The trial enrolled adults with locally advanced or metastatic head and neck squamous cell, hepatocellular, melanoma or renal cell carcinoma. Before TCR sequencing, CD4+ T cells and CD8+ T cells were sorted from peripheral blood as separate populations. Genomic DNA was extracted from sorted cells for sequencing of the TCRbeta CDR3 region. The immunoSEQ Assay was used to sequence the TCRbeta CDR3 regions. This immuneACCESS table, as held by TCRdb, lists in-frame sequences with V and J called but not all clones. Of the missing ones, under half trace to an unresolved V gene in checked studies; the others have no known cause. For this sample there are tens of thousands of clones; about nine tenths appear just once. The ten largest make up around 0.35% of the sample.

Sequences were derived from CD4+ or CD8+ T cells sorted from blood, sampled in a trial of the OX40 agonist ivuxolimab. The V gene is TRBV7-2 and the J gene is TRBJ2-5; no D gene is confidently identified. The TCR comes from an adult with an advanced solid tumor such as melanoma, head and neck, liver or kidney cancer. At the DNA level, the sequence is TGTGCCAGCAGCTTTACCGTGCAAGAGACCCAGTACTTC. Protein translation: CASSFTVQETQYF.